The clone carrying this T cell receptor beta chain was seen at least ten times. Its matching antigen is unknown. The record originates from a study of T cell repertoires in cytomegalovirus infection. Study overall: Use of recently identified HLA-C-restricted and well-studied HLA-B-restricted CMV epitopes was part of the study. Overall study findings and caveats: In two of eight donors, the top clonotype was HLA-C-restricted CMV-specific. There were carriers of CMV plus the relevant HLA, and cumulative public TCR beta family frequency identified them.

The V and J ends lost 4 bases and 4 bases, in that order; junction bases with no gene match: 6. There are 15 residues in the CDR3. The germline gives CDR1 MGHDK, CDR2 SYGVNS. TCRdb re-called the reads with MiXCR, one entry per CDR3 protein. The sample holds 50,000 or so distinct CDR3 sequences, roughly 19% seen once. The source material was CD8+ T cells from cultured PBMCs, sampled from culture after CMV antigen stimulation. The chain recombines TRBV25-1 with TRBJ2-3; 9 bases are shared with TRBD2. This TCR was recovered from a human donor in good health (CMV status not recorded). Some clones in this sample may be carry-over from other donors' samples. The CDR3 DNA is TGTGCCAGCAGTGGAGCTAGCGGGACCGCAGATACGCAGTATTTT. It encodes CASSGASGTADTQYF.